This T cell receptor beta chain was sequenced during a study of blood T cells in healthy people across ages. Study-wide background: Template switching picked up about one barcoded beta molecule for each two T cells.

Trimming removed 0 bases at V and 8 bases at J, with 8 bases between. This CDR3 has 13 residues. Germline CDR1 and CDR2: SGDLS and YYNGEE. This clonotype was counted many times. With a J-beta primer mix and a sample-barcoded 5' primer, a second PCR ran about 7 to 11 cycles. Every sample returned 3 million or more CDR3-containing paired-end reads. Using its own MiXCR run on the 5' RACE reads, TCRdb lists one record per CDR3 protein. Among about 640,000 distinct CDR3 sequences listed, roughly 53% were seen once. Sequencing was carried out using blood. The receptor comes from a man aged 60-69 years in good health. The chain combines TRBV9 with TRBJ2-2, with D possibly matching TRBD2 (5 bases). CDR3 protein: CASSVERWGELFF. For the CDR3, the DNA is TGTGCCAGCAGCGTAGAGCGGTGGGGGGAGCTGTTTTTT.